These 18 T cell receptor beta chains were sequenced from one sample in a study of T cell responses to AZD1222 COVID-19 vaccine. Assay used: immunoSEQ multiplex PCR; TCRdb lists only in-frame clones, some missing. The sample lists over 150,000 clones, roughly nine tenths occurring once. This specimen was peripheral blood, taken on day 0 of MenACWY control vaccination. The source is an adult in good health.

V usage is TRBV24-1 and J usage is TRBJ1-1, with TRBD1 as a possible D gene (6 bases). There are 19 residues in the CDR3. The V end lost 1 base, the J end lost 0 bases, and 20 bases lay between the germline ends. Germline V gene data show CDR1 as KGHDR and CDR2 as SFDVKD. The CDR3 loop is CATSDLGPYRDSMNTEAFF. The CDR3 DNA reads TGTGCCACCAGTGATTTAGGTCCCTACAGGGACTCAATGAACACTGAAGCTTTCTTT.

This clone has more than one count but fewer than ten. This chain uses TRBV3-1 (or the pseudogene TRBV3-2) with TRBJ2-1; 9 nucleotides line up with TRBD2. Germline CDR1 LGHDT, CDR2 YNNKEL (reference sequence). The CDR3 has 15 residues. Losses at the gene ends were 2 bases for V and 3 bases for J; bases not matched to a gene: 2. This CDR3 reads CASSQFSGSYNEQFF. CDR3 nucleotide sequence: TGTGCCAGCAGCCAATTTAGCGGGAGCTACAATGAGCAGTTCTTC.

The chain is built from TRBV7-3 and TRBJ2-2; 7 nucleotides match TRBD2. The J segment lost 5 bases and the V segment lost 4 bases, leaving 4 bases of the junction unmatched. CDR1 and CDR2 from the germline V gene are SGHTA and FQGTGA. The length of the CDR3 is 14 residues. The CDR3 coding sequence is TGTGCCAGCAGCTCCTCGGGGGGAACCGGGGAGCTGTTTTTT. Translated, it gives CASSSSGGTGELFF.

V and J are TRBV13 and TRBJ2-1; TRBD1 matches at 10 bases. The V gene end was trimmed by 5 bases and the J gene end by 7 bases; junction bases not matched to a gene: 5. The CDR3 extends over 14 amino acids. CDR1 PRHDT and CDR2 FYEKMQ come from the germline V gene (reference sequence). For the CDR3, the DNA is TGTGCCAGCAGCCATAGACAGGGGGCGAATGAGCAGTTCTTC. It yields the protein CASSHRQGANEQFF.

The chain links TRBV10-1 to TRBJ2-1; 16 nucleotides match TRBD2. The ends lost 6 bases at V and 8 bases at J; junction bases unmatched: 10. This CDR3 comprises 17 residues. Germline-derived CDR1 and CDR2 are WNHNN and SYGVQD (reference sequence). CDR3 loop: CASRGLAGGPVSDEQFF. CDR3 coding DNA: TGCGCCAGCAGGGGACTAGCGGGAGGGCCCGTTTCGGATGAGCAGTTCTTC.

This sequence joins TRBV5-1 and TRBJ2-7; D is possibly TRBD1 (6 bases). Germline CDR1 reads SGHRS; CDR2 reads YFSETQ. This CDR3 is 13 amino acids long. V lost 4 bases and J 6 bases, leaving 14 bases between the germline ends. Here the CDR3 reads CASSEFTGTEQYF. Written as DNA, the CDR3 is TGCGCCAGCAGCGAATTCACAGGGACCGAGCAGTACTTC.

This clone was observed a few times. V gene TRBV29-1 combines with J gene TRBJ2-2; D may be TRBD1 (6 bases). This CDR3 is 15 amino acids long. The ends were cut back, 4 bases at V and 1 base at J, with 13 bases in the middle. The germline gives CDR1 SQVTM, CDR2 ANQGSEA. The CDR3 nucleotides read TGCAGCGTTGCTCCGGACAGCAGGAACACCGGGGAGCTGTTTTTT. Amino acids: CSVAPDSRNTGELFF.

Comment on this clone: Germline and junction disagree at one end, which may indicate a read error. The V gene is TRBV11-3, the J gene TRBJ1-1, with D perhaps TRBD1 (6 bases). Germline lookup yields CDR1 SGHNT and CDR2 YENEEA. This CDR3 has 11 residues. The CDR3 loop reads CASSLGQGIIF. The CDR3 bases are TGTGCCAGCAGCTTGGGGCAGGGGATTATCTTT. Variable domain in full (rest from reference TRBV11-3 and TRBJ1-1): EAGVVQSPRYKIIEKKQPVAFWCNPISGHNTLYWYLQNLGQGPELLIRYENEEAVDDSQLPKDRFSAERLKGVDSTLKIQPAELGDSAVYLCASSLGQGIIFGQGTRLTVV.

V is TRBV7-3 and J is TRBJ2-1; 9 positions agree with TRBD2. Losses at the gene ends were 5 bases for V and 9 bases for J; bases not matched to a gene: 11. The CDR3 has 15 amino acids. Germline assignment: CDR1 SGHTA and CDR2 FQGTGA. CDR3 nucleotides: TGTGCCAGCAGCCCGGGGGGTAGCGGGAGCGGTGAGCAGTTCTTC. It encodes CASSPGGSGSGEQFF. Supplemented by reference TRBV7-3 and TRBJ2-1, the full variable domain reads GAGVSQTPSNKVTEKGKYVELRCDPISGHTALYWYRQSLGQGPEFLIYFQGTGAADDSGLPNDRFFAVRPEGSVSTLKIQRTERGDSAVYLCASSPGGSGSGEQFFGPGTRLTVL.

For the CDR3, the DNA is TGTGCCAGCAGTTACCAGGCGGGAGCGGTAGATACGCAGTATTTT. Amino acid sequence: CASSYQAGAVDTQYF. The chain has TRBV6-2 or TRBV6-3 and TRBJ2-3; 7 nucleotides match TRBD2. CDR1 MNHEY and CDR2 SVGEGT come from the germline V gene. The V segment lost 2 bases and the J segment 5 bases; nucleotides outside the gene matches: 7. This CDR3 is built from 15 residues.

The chain links TRBV2 to TRBJ2-6; D gene unclear. The CDR3 covers 15 residues. The germline V gene encodes CDR1 SNHLY and CDR2 FYNNEI. Trimming pared 2 bases from V and 4 bases from J, leaving 9 bases between. The CDR3 protein is CASSERSLGANVLTF. The CDR3 nucleotides are TGTGCCAGCAGTGAACGCAGCCTGGGGGCCAACGTCCTGACTTTC.

This rearrangement joins TRBV5-5 to TRBJ1-3; possible D gene TRBD1, 6 bases. The V gene's germline CDR1 is SGHKS and CDR2 YYEKEE (reference sequence). V lost 5 bases and J 0 bases, leaving 12 bases between the germline ends. This CDR3 has 15 amino acids. The CDR3 DNA is TGTGCCAGCAGTTCCGGACAGACCTCTGGAAACACCATATATTTT. This codes for CASSSGQTSGNTIYF.

This clone occurred once. The V call is TRBV30, the J call TRBJ1-1, with a possible D match to TRBD1 (6 bases). This CDR3 comprises 13 residues. The V gene's germline CDR1 is GTSNPN and CDR2 SVGIG (reference sequence). Between the trimmed V and J ends, which lost 8 bases and 2 bases, there was a span of 15 bases. The CDR3 coding sequence is TGTGCCAGTACAGGGAGTGGAAACACTGAAGCTTTCTTT. This gives the protein CASTGSGNTEAFF.

The table lists this clone with a few counts. The chain employs TRBV4-1 and TRBJ2-1; 9 bases fit TRBD1. The length of the CDR3 is 18 residues. Germline V gene lookup returns CDR1 MGHRA and CDR2 YSYEKL. Germline trimming cut 2 bases from V and 7 bases from J; bases unmatched to any gene: 15. CDR3 loop: CASSQSISGDRADNEQFF. The CDR3 nucleotides are TGCGCCAGCAGCCAATCAATCAGCGGGGACAGGGCTGATAATGAGCAGTTCTTC.

J is TRBJ1-1 and V is TRBV6-5; D might be TRBD1 (5 bases). The length of the CDR3 is 14 residues. V was trimmed by 2 bases and J by 7 bases, leaving 14 bases between them. Germline CDR1 is MNHEY and CDR2 is SVGAGI. The CDR3: CASSYTDKGVEAFF. For the CDR3, the DNA is TGTGCCAGCAGTTACACGGACAAGGGCGTTGAAGCTTTCTTT.

This chain links TRBV9 with TRBJ2-7; D may be TRBD1 (6 bases). V was shortened by 0 bases and J by 6 bases, with 10 bases between the two germline ends. The CDR3 has 13 residues. Germline values: CDR1 SGDLS, CDR2 YYNGEE. The CDR3 loop is CASSVDTGTEQYF. The CDR3 DNA reads TGTGCCAGCAGCGTAGACACAGGGACCGAGCAGTACTTC.

The chain couples TRBV5-1 to TRBJ2-2; D uncertain. The CDR3 runs to 12 residues. The ends were cut back, 1 base at V and 2 bases at J, with 0 bases in the middle. In germline, CDR1 is SGHRS, CDR2 YFSETQ. Here the CDR3 DNA reads TGCGCCAGCAGCTTGAACACCGGGGAGCTGTTTTTT. Amino acid sequence: CASSLNTGELFF. Full variable domain (outside the CDR3, taken from reference TRBV5-1 and TRBJ2-2): KAGVTQTPRYLIKTRGQQVTLSCSPISGHRSVSWYQQTPGQGLQFLFEYFSETQRNKGNFPGRFSGRQFSNSRSEMNVSTLELGDSALYLCASSLNTGELFFGEGSRLTVL.

This chain joins TRBV19 and TRBJ2-5; D might be TRBD2 (5 bases). V shed 3 bases and J shed 5 bases, with 10 bases lying between them. The CDR3 runs to 13 residues. Per the germline V gene, CDR1 is LNHDA and CDR2 is SQIVND (reference sequence). The CDR3 nucleotides read TGTGCCAGTAGTATCCGGGGTCGGGAGACCCAGTACTTC. Protein sequence: CASSIRGRETQYF. Complete variable domain (other parts from reference TRBV19 and TRBJ2-5): DGGITQSPKYLFRKEGQNVTLSCEQNLNHDAMYWYRQDPGQGLRLIYYSQIVNDFQKGDIAEGYSVSREKKESFPLTVTSAQKNPTAFYLCASSIRGRETQYFGPGTRLLVL.